Here is one T cell receptor beta chain with its context. Its target is unknown. CDR1 and CDR2 (germline): SGHTA, FQGNSA. This CDR3 region has 15 residues. The V segment lost 4 bases and the J segment 4 bases; nucleotides outside the gene matches: 5. In the PCR, 60 Vbeta and 13 Jbeta primers were used. TCRdb's copy holds only in-frame clones and misses some; the assay was immunoSEQ multiplex PCR. The data contain fewer than 250,000 clones, more than 80% of them singletons. The sample is drawn from a study of cytomegalovirus exposure and HLA in healthy donors. Across the study: One earlier analysis, a look at 180 million or so T cells, found about 100 million unique TCR beta sequences. Study-wide results and limits: As a later analysis revealed, most CMV-associated TCR beta chains appeared HLA-restricted. In a later analysis, TCR beta V- and J-gene trimming was associated with a missense DCLRE1C variant.

The source is a man aged 25 to 40 in good health and CMV-seronegative. The gene calls are TRBV7-2 and TRBJ2-3, with 10 positions matching TRBD1. The sequenced sample was PBMCs. CDR3 amino acids: CASSSDRGQADTQYF. The DNA of the CDR3 is TGTGCCAGCAGCTCTGACAGGGGGCAGGCAGATACGCAGTATTTT.